A selection of T cell receptor beta chains follows, all from one sample in a study of blood T cell repertoires in COVID-19. The data were produced by immunoSEQ multiplex PCR, yet TCRdb's version contains in-frame clones alone and is incomplete. This repertoire shows over 200,000 clones, roughly 86% found once; its top ten account for less than 15%. Sequencing used peripheral blood. The receptors stem from a woman aged 40 to 50 with acute or convalescent COVID-19. The CDR3 runs from the conserved cysteine through the conserved F or W. Fields, in order: V gene, J gene, clone size, D gene, CDR3 protein, CDR3 DNA. The D gene is left open where the match is weak. Clone size is given for some rows only: seen once, a few or many times, or a class if the clone is expanded.

v_call: TRBV20-1; j_call: TRBJ2-7; clone_size: once; d_call: -; cdr3_aa: CSASGWDTYEQYF; cdr3_nt: TGCAGTGCTAGTGGGTGGGACACCTACGAGCAGTACTTC
v_call: TRBV6-2/TRBV6-3; j_call: TRBJ2-1; clone_size: -; d_call: -; cdr3_aa: CASSYSGLAGNEQFF; cdr3_nt: TGTGCCAGCAGTTACTCCGGGCTAGCAGGCAATGAGCAGTTCTTC
v_call: TRBV5-1; j_call: TRBJ1-1; clone_size: -; d_call: -; cdr3_aa: CASSYPQGSNTEAFF; cdr3_nt: TGCGCCAGCAGCTACCCCCAGGGGTCGAACACTGAAGCTTTCTTT
v_call: TRBV12-5; j_call: TRBJ1-1; clone_size: -; d_call: TRBD1; cdr3_aa: CASARQGASEAFF; cdr3_nt: TGTGCTAGTGCCAGACAGGGGGCGAGTGAAGCTTTCTTT
v_call: TRBV7-2; j_call: TRBJ2-3; clone_size: -; d_call: -; cdr3_aa: CASSLGFAGRTDTQYF; cdr3_nt: TGTGCCAGCAGCTTAGGATTCGCGGGGAGGACAGATACGCAGTATTTT
v_call: TRBV11-2; j_call: TRBJ2-3; clone_size: -; d_call: TRBD2; cdr3_aa: CASRSDLAGGYTQYF; cdr3_nt: TGTGCCAGCAGGTCTGACCTAGCGGGGGGGTATACGCAGTATTTT
v_call: TRBV24-1; j_call: TRBJ2-3; clone_size: -; d_call: TRBD2; cdr3_aa: CATSGGLAGPTPSWATQYF; cdr3_nt: TGTGCCACCAGTGGGGGCCTAGCGGGACCCACCCCCAGTTGGGCGACGCAGTATTTT
v_call: TRBV28; j_call: TRBJ1-5; clone_size: -; d_call: -; cdr3_aa: CASSPRNSNQPQHF; cdr3_nt: TGTGCCAGCAGTCCCCGTAATAGCAATCAGCCCCAGCATTTT
v_call: TRBV6-1; j_call: TRBJ1-5; clone_size: -; d_call: TRBD1; cdr3_aa: CASSEAGDRGRYSNQPQHF; cdr3_nt: TGTGCCAGCAGTGAAGCGGGGGACAGGGGTAGATATAGCAATCAGCCCCAGCATTTT
v_call: TRBV6-2/TRBV6-3; j_call: TRBJ1-5; clone_size: -; d_call: -; cdr3_aa: CASSASHQPQHF; cdr3_nt: TGTGCCAGCAGCGCCAGTCATCAGCCCCAGCATTTT
v_call: TRBV29-1; j_call: TRBJ2-1; clone_size: -; d_call: -; cdr3_aa: CSVSNNEQFF; cdr3_nt: TGCAGCGTAAGCAACAATGAGCAGTTCTTC
v_call: TRBV11-2; j_call: TRBJ2-2; clone_size: once; d_call: TRBD2; cdr3_aa: CASSSGLAGVGGELFF; cdr3_nt: TGTGCCAGCAGCTCAGGACTAGCGGGAGTGGGCGGGGAGCTGTTTTTT
v_call: TRBV19; j_call: TRBJ2-7; clone_size: -; d_call: -; cdr3_aa: CASSSQTGSYEQYF; cdr3_nt: TGTGCCAGTAGTAGCCAGACAGGTTCCTACGAGCAGTACTTC
v_call: TRBV6-1; j_call: TRBJ1-2; clone_size: -; d_call: TRBD1; cdr3_aa: CASSEHRGNYGYTF; cdr3_nt: TGTGCCAGCAGTGAACACAGGGGGAACTATGGCTACACCTTC
v_call: TRBV11-2; j_call: TRBJ2-2; clone_size: -; d_call: TRBD2; cdr3_aa: CASSLNGRAPGELFF; cdr3_nt: TGTGCCAGCAGCTTAAACGGGAGGGCCCCCGGGGAGCTGTTTTTT
v_call: TRBV5-1; j_call: TRBJ1-1; clone_size: many; d_call: TRBD1; cdr3_aa: CASSPGQAGPEAFF; cdr3_nt: TGCGCCAGCAGCCCTGGACAGGCGGGCCCTGAAGCTTTCTTT
v_call: TRBV5-6; j_call: TRBJ2-7; clone_size: -; d_call: TRBD1; cdr3_aa: CASSFRGSSYEQYF; cdr3_nt: TGTGCCAGCAGCTTCAGGGGGAGCTCCTACGAGCAGTACTTC
v_call: TRBV7-9; j_call: TRBJ2-1; clone_size: -; d_call: -; cdr3_aa: CASSFTGEQFF; cdr3_nt: TGTGCCAGCAGCTTTACGGGGGAGCAGTTCTTC
v_call: TRBV6-5; j_call: TRBJ2-3; clone_size: once; d_call: -; cdr3_aa: CASSNPGTQYF; cdr3_nt: TGTGCCAGCAGCAATCCAGGTACGCAGTATTTT
v_call: TRBV9; j_call: TRBJ1-2; clone_size: -; d_call: -; cdr3_aa: CASSVVEGTPRSYTF; cdr3_nt: TGTGCCAGCAGCGTAGTAGAGGGGACTCCCCGCAGCTACACCTTC
v_call: TRBV13; j_call: TRBJ1-1; clone_size: -; d_call: TRBD1; cdr3_aa: CASLAVRGVTEAFF; cdr3_nt: TGTGCCAGCCTGGCAGTCAGGGGGGTCACTGAAGCTTTCTTT
v_call: TRBV30; j_call: TRBJ1-1; clone_size: once; d_call: -; cdr3_aa: CAWIGGTEAFF; cdr3_nt: TGTGCCTGGATCGGTGGTACTGAAGCTTTCTTT
v_call: TRBV5-1; j_call: TRBJ2-5; clone_size: once; d_call: -; cdr3_aa: CASSEQGADPRGETQYF; cdr3_nt: TGCGCCAGCAGCGAGCAGGGCGCCGATCCCAGGGGAGAGACCCAGTACTTC
v_call: TRBV19; j_call: TRBJ1-3; clone_size: few; d_call: -; cdr3_aa: CASGYGAGNTIYF; cdr3_nt: TGTGCCAGTGGATACGGAGCTGGAAACACCATATATTTT
v_call: TRBV3-1/TRBV3-2; j_call: TRBJ2-2; clone_size: -; d_call: TRBD2; cdr3_aa: CASSQPSGGNTGELFF; cdr3_nt: TGTGCCAGCAGCCAACCTAGCGGGGGGAACACCGGGGAGCTGTTTTTT
v_call: TRBV4-1; j_call: TRBJ2-3; clone_size: -; d_call: TRBD2; cdr3_aa: CASSRAETSGGLSQYF; cdr3_nt: TGCGCCAGCAGCCGAGCGGAGACTAGCGGGGGGCTAAGTCAGTATTTT
v_call: TRBV6-6; j_call: TRBJ2-7; clone_size: -; d_call: TRBD1; cdr3_aa: CASSYPGQAYEQYF; cdr3_nt: TGTGCCAGCAGTTATCCCGGACAGGCCTACGAGCAGTACTTC
v_call: TRBV27; j_call: TRBJ2-1; clone_size: -; d_call: -; cdr3_aa: CASSLDSPYNEQFF; cdr3_nt: TGTGCCAGCAGTTTAGACAGCCCCTACAATGAGCAGTTCTTC
v_call: TRBV2; j_call: TRBJ2-7; clone_size: -; d_call: -; cdr3_aa: CASSLELTHEQYF; cdr3_nt: TGTGCCAGCAGTTTAGAACTCACCCACGAGCAGTACTTC
v_call: TRBV11-1; j_call: TRBJ1-1; clone_size: -; d_call: TRBD1; cdr3_aa: CASSEDRGTEAFF; cdr3_nt: TGTGCCAGCAGCGAGGACAGGGGCACTGAAGCTTTCTTT
v_call: TRBV6-5; j_call: TRBJ2-7; clone_size: -; d_call: TRBD1; cdr3_aa: CAALEGAVYEQYF; cdr3_nt: TGTGCCGCCCTCGAGGGGGCTGTCTACGAGCAGTACTTC
v_call: TRBV4-3; j_call: TRBJ2-7; clone_size: -; d_call: -; cdr3_aa: CASSQGGAGANEQYF; cdr3_nt: TGCGCCAGCAGCCAAGGTGGGGCGGGGGCGAACGAGCAGTACTTC
v_call: TRBV6-6; j_call: TRBJ1-2; clone_size: -; d_call: TRBD1; cdr3_aa: CASSKTGGWDGYTF; cdr3_nt: TGTGCCAGCAGTAAGACAGGGGGCTGGGATGGCTACACCTTC
v_call: TRBV5-1; j_call: TRBJ2-1; clone_size: -; d_call: TRBD2; cdr3_aa: CASSRAPGGINEQFF; cdr3_nt: TGCGCCAGCAGCCGCGCTCCGGGGGGAATTAATGAGCAGTTCTTC
v_call: TRBV3-1/TRBV3-2; j_call: TRBJ2-5; clone_size: -; d_call: -; cdr3_aa: CASSQEGGVRETQYF; cdr3_nt: TGTGCCAGCAGCCAAGAAGGCGGGGTCCGAGAGACCCAGTACTTC
v_call: TRBV6-5; j_call: TRBJ2-1; clone_size: -; d_call: TRBD2; cdr3_aa: CASSPTSGREQFF; cdr3_nt: TGTGCCAGCAGTCCGACTAGCGGGAGGGAGCAGTTCTTC
v_call: TRBV6-6; j_call: TRBJ1-4; clone_size: -; d_call: TRBD1; cdr3_aa: CASRGDRGATNEKLFF; cdr3_nt: TGTGCCAGCAGGGGCGACAGGGGAGCAACTAATGAAAAACTGTTTTTT
v_call: TRBV25-1; j_call: TRBJ2-5; clone_size: -; d_call: TRBD2; cdr3_aa: CASSEFEGGPQTQYF; cdr3_nt: TGTGCCAGCAGTGAATTTGAGGGAGGGCCTCAGACCCAGTACTTC
v_call: TRBV5-1; j_call: TRBJ2-7; clone_size: -; d_call: -; cdr3_aa: CASSLREHSYEQYF; cdr3_nt: TGCGCCAGCAGCTTGCGGGAGCACTCCTACGAGCAGTACTTC
v_call: TRBV29-1; j_call: TRBJ1-1; clone_size: -; d_call: -; cdr3_aa: CSVEEGGQNTEAFF; cdr3_nt: TGCAGCGTTGAAGAAGGGGGACAGAACACTGAAGCTTTCTTT
v_call: TRBV29-1; j_call: TRBJ2-1; clone_size: -; d_call: TRBD2; cdr3_aa: CSVGRSGAYNEQFF; cdr3_nt: TGCAGCGTTGGCCGTAGCGGGGCGTACAATGAGCAGTTCTTC
v_call: TRBV7-9; j_call: TRBJ2-2; clone_size: -; d_call: TRBD2; cdr3_aa: CASSPLAGATGELFF; cdr3_nt: TGTGCCAGCAGCCCGCTAGCGGGAGCGACCGGGGAGCTGTTTTTT
v_call: TRBV25-1; j_call: TRBJ2-2; clone_size: few; d_call: -; cdr3_aa: CASRPWGDYTGELFF; cdr3_nt: TGTGCCAGCAGGCCGTGGGGGGACTACACCGGGGAGCTGTTTTTT
v_call: TRBV27; j_call: TRBJ2-1; clone_size: -; d_call: TRBD2; cdr3_aa: CASSRLAGTYNEQFF; cdr3_nt: TGTGCCAGCAGTAGACTAGCGGGTACCTACAATGAGCAGTTCTTC
v_call: TRBV24-1; j_call: TRBJ2-3; clone_size: -; d_call: TRBD1; cdr3_aa: CATSDTPGQGPDTQYF; cdr3_nt: TGTGCCACCAGTGACACCCCGGGACAGGGACCAGATACGCAGTATTTT
v_call: TRBV4-1; j_call: TRBJ2-7; clone_size: few; d_call: -; cdr3_aa: CASSQELKVGQGFSYEQYF; cdr3_nt: TGCGCCAGCAGCCAAGAACTGAAGGTCGGGCAGGGGTTCTCCTACGAGCAGTACTTC
v_call: TRBV6-4; j_call: TRBJ2-1; clone_size: -; d_call: -; cdr3_aa: CASSARFGSLDEQFF; cdr3_nt: TGTGCCAGCAGTGCCCGATTCGGGAGTCTCGATGAGCAGTTCTTC